Sequencing of this T cell receptor beta chain was carried out in a study of cytomegalovirus exposure and HLA in healthy donors. Study as a whole: Early on, a data release was issued that held 65 million to 100 million unique TCRs from HLA-typed donors.

Concerning this clone: The antigen remains undetermined.

The PCR had 60 Vbeta and 13 Jbeta primers. TCRdb's table, derived via immunoSEQ multiplex PCR, lists solely in-frame clones and lacks some. Among about 210,000 clones, roughly 74% were seen once, and the ten largest hold around 14%. General study findings and limits: It was likely that a cluster of highly shared sequence variants was a sequencing artifact.

This TCR was recovered from a woman aged 25-40 years in good health and CMV-seropositive. Sequences were obtained from PBMCs.

The CDR3 DNA follows: TGTGCCAGCAGCCAATTTCCCGCGAACACCGGGGAGCTGTTTTTT. Protein: CASSQFPANTGELFF. The V and J genes are TRBV16 and TRBJ2-2; D call uncertain. CDR3 length equals 15 residues. V gave up 1 base and J gave up 0 bases, with 6 bases separating them. Germline V gene lookup returns CDR1 KGHSY and CDR2 FQNENV. The full variable domain, its missing parts supplied by reference TRBV16 and TRBJ2-2, is GEEVAQTPKHLVRGEGQKAKLYCAPIKGHSYVFWYQQVLKNEFKFLISFQNENVFDETGMPKERFSAKCLPNSPCSLEIQATKLEDSAVYFCASSQFPANTGELFFGEGSRLTVL.